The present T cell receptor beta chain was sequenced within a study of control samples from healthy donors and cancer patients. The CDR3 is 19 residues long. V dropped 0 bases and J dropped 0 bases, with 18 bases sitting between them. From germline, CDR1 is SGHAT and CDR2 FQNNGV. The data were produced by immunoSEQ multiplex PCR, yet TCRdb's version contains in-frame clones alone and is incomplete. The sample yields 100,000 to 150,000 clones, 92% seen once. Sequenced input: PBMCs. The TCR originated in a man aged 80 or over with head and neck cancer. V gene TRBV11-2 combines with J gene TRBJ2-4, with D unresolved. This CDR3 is CASSLEGSWQVLAKNIQYF. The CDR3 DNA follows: TGTGCCAGCAGCTTAGAGGGATCTTGGCAGGTACTAGCCAAAAACATTCAGTACTTC.